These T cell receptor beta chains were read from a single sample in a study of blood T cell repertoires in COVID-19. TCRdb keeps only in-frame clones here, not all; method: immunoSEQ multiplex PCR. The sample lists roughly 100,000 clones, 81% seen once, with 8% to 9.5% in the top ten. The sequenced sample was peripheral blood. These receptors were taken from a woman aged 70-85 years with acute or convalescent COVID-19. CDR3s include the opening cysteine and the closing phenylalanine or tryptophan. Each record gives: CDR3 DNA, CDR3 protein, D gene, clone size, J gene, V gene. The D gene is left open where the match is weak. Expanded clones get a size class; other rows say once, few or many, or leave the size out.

CDR3 DNA: TGTGCCAGCTCACCATCTCCAGACAGGGAGGTCGATGAGCAGTTCTTC
CDR3 protein: CASSPSPDREVDEQFF
D gene: -
clone size: -
J gene: TRBJ2-1
V gene: TRBV18

CDR3 DNA: TGTGCCAGCGCCCCAGGGGGGACAGGGTATGGAAAACTGTTTTTT
CDR3 protein: CASAPGGTGYGKLFF
D gene: TRBD1
clone size: few
J gene: TRBJ1-4
V gene: TRBV27

CDR3 DNA: TGTGCCATCAGACCGAGCGGGGGGGAGACCCAGTACTTC
CDR3 protein: CAIRPSGGETQYF
D gene: TRBD2
clone size: -
J gene: TRBJ2-5
V gene: TRBV10-3

CDR3 DNA: TGTGCCAGCAGCCCCCAGGGGGACCTCTATGGCTACACCTTC
CDR3 protein: CASSPQGDLYGYTF
D gene: TRBD1
clone size: few
J gene: TRBJ1-2
V gene: TRBV4-2

CDR3 DNA: TGTGCCAGCAGTGGACTCACCGGGGAGCTGTTTTTT
CDR3 protein: CASSGLTGELFF
D gene: -
clone size: -
J gene: TRBJ2-2
V gene: TRBV28

CDR3 DNA: TGTGCCAGTAGTAAACAGGTCCCTCTACCGAACACTGAAGCTTTCTTT
CDR3 protein: CASSKQVPLPNTEAFF
D gene: -
clone size: -
J gene: TRBJ1-1
V gene: TRBV19

CDR3 DNA: TGTGCCAGCAGCTTTGGACAGGGCAACACCGGGGAGCTGTTTTTT
CDR3 protein: CASSFGQGNTGELFF
D gene: TRBD1
clone size: -
J gene: TRBJ2-2
V gene: TRBV11-3

CDR3 DNA: TGTGCCAGCAGCTTAGAGGCTAGCTGGGGCACAGATACGCAGTATTTT
CDR3 protein: CASSLEASWGTDTQYF
D gene: -
clone size: -
J gene: TRBJ2-3
V gene: TRBV7-6

CDR3 DNA: TGTGCCAGCAGCCGCGGCGGCTCTGGGGCCAACGTCCTGACTTTC
CDR3 protein: CASSRGGSGANVLTF
D gene: -
clone size: -
J gene: TRBJ2-6
V gene: TRBV3-1/TRBV3-2

CDR3 DNA: TGTGCCAGCACCCAACAGGGGGACAGCCCCGAGCAGTTCTTC
CDR3 protein: CASTQQGDSPEQFF
D gene: TRBD1
clone size: -
J gene: TRBJ2-1
V gene: TRBV7-8

CDR3 DNA: TGTGCCAGTAGTATTGCGGGGGGGACTAATCAGCCCCAGCATTTT
CDR3 protein: CASSIAGGTNQPQHF
D gene: -
clone size: -
J gene: TRBJ1-5
V gene: TRBV19

CDR3 DNA: TGTGCCAGCAGCTTAGACGACACCCAAGAGACCCAGTACTTC
CDR3 protein: CASSLDDTQETQYF
D gene: -
clone size: -
J gene: TRBJ2-5
V gene: TRBV7-9

CDR3 DNA: TGTGCCACCAGCACCGGAGGAGAGACCCAGTACTTC
CDR3 protein: CATSTGGETQYF
D gene: -
clone size: -
J gene: TRBJ2-5
V gene: TRBV15

CDR3 DNA: TGCGCCAGCAGCCGGGTGGGACATGCTAGCACAGATACGCAGTATTTT
CDR3 protein: CASSRVGHASTDTQYF
D gene: -
clone size: -
J gene: TRBJ2-3
V gene: TRBV5-1

CDR3 DNA: TGTGCCAGCAGTTCGAACCCGGGACGCCGACTAGCCGACCTCCCCTACGAGCAGTACTTC
CDR3 protein: CASSSNPGRRLADLPYEQYF
D gene: TRBD2
clone size: -
J gene: TRBJ2-7
V gene: TRBV28

CDR3 DNA: TGTGCCAGCAGTGAAGCTAGGACACCCCAAGAGACCCAGTACTTC
CDR3 protein: CASSEARTPQETQYF
D gene: -
clone size: few
J gene: TRBJ2-5
V gene: TRBV2

CDR3 DNA: TGTGCCAGTAGTATAGCTGGGGACAGGGCGGCCGGGGAGCTGTTTTTT
CDR3 protein: CASSIAGDRAAGELFF
D gene: TRBD1
clone size: -
J gene: TRBJ2-2
V gene: TRBV19

CDR3 DNA: TGCGCCAGCAGCTACCCGGGACAACATGGCTACACCTTC
CDR3 protein: CASSYPGQHGYTF
D gene: -
clone size: -
J gene: TRBJ1-2
V gene: TRBV5-1

CDR3 DNA: TGTGCCATCAGTGAAACAGTGGGGCGGAATTCACCCCTCCACTTT
CDR3 protein: CAISETVGRNSPLHF
D gene: -
clone size: -
J gene: TRBJ1-6
V gene: TRBV10-3

CDR3 DNA: TGCGCCAGCAGCATAGGACTAGCGGTAATCCTCCAAGAGACCCAGTACTTC
CDR3 protein: CASSIGLAVILQETQYF
D gene: TRBD2
clone size: many
J gene: TRBJ2-5
V gene: TRBV5-1

CDR3 DNA: TGTGCCAGCAGCGTGAGCTACAATGAGCAGTTCTTC
CDR3 protein: CASSVSYNEQFF
D gene: -
clone size: -
J gene: TRBJ2-1
V gene: TRBV9

CDR3 DNA: TGTGCCAGCAGTTTTAGTCGTGATACTGAAGCTTTCTTT
CDR3 protein: CASSFSRDTEAFF
D gene: -
clone size: -
J gene: TRBJ1-1
V gene: TRBV12-3/TRBV12-4

CDR3 DNA: TGTGCCAGCAGGGGGGGACAGGTCAATCAGCCCCAGCATTTT
CDR3 protein: CASRGGQVNQPQHF
D gene: TRBD1
clone size: -
J gene: TRBJ1-5
V gene: TRBV28

CDR3 DNA: TGCGCCAGCAAGGACAGTGAGAATTCACCCCTCCACTTT
CDR3 protein: CASKDSENSPLHF
D gene: -
clone size: -
J gene: TRBJ1-6
V gene: TRBV5-1

CDR3 DNA: TGTGCCATCGGGTCACGGGGGATAATGGATGGCTACACCTTC
CDR3 protein: CAIGSRGIMDGYTF
D gene: -
clone size: -
J gene: TRBJ1-2
V gene: TRBV10-3

CDR3 DNA: TGTGCCAGCAGCCCTGGGGGGAAGGAAAACCAGCCCCAGCATTTT
CDR3 protein: CASSPGGKENQPQHF
D gene: -
clone size: -
J gene: TRBJ1-5
V gene: TRBV7-2

CDR3 DNA: TGTGCCACCAACACAGGGGGCAATGAGCAGTTCTTC
CDR3 protein: CATNTGGNEQFF
D gene: TRBD1
clone size: large
J gene: TRBJ2-1
V gene: TRBV15

CDR3 DNA: TGTGCCAGCAGCCCAGGTCGGGATCAAGAGCAGTTCTTC
CDR3 protein: CASSPGRDQEQFF
D gene: -
clone size: -
J gene: TRBJ2-1
V gene: TRBV7-8

CDR3 DNA: TGTGCCAGCAGCCCCTTCGGGGGGGGCTCCTACGAGCAGTACTTC
CDR3 protein: CASSPFGGGSYEQYF
D gene: TRBD2
clone size: -
J gene: TRBJ2-7
V gene: TRBV11-2

CDR3 DNA: TGTGCCAGCAGTTCCCGGGGGTACCTTTACAATGAGCAGTTCTTC
CDR3 protein: CASSSRGYLYNEQFF
D gene: -
clone size: few
J gene: TRBJ2-1
V gene: TRBV27

CDR3 DNA: TGCGCCAGCAGCCAAGATGGCTTGCCTGGGCCTTCTAACTATGGCTACACCTTC
CDR3 protein: CASSQDGLPGPSNYGYTF
D gene: -
clone size: -
J gene: TRBJ1-2
V gene: TRBV4-1

CDR3 DNA: TGTGCCAGCAGCCAAGATCGGCAGGGCAAAACTATCTTCTATGGCTACACCTTC
CDR3 protein: CASSQDRQGKTIFYGYTF
D gene: -
clone size: -
J gene: TRBJ1-2
V gene: TRBV4-2

CDR3 DNA: TGTGCCAGCTCACCAGAGCTTCCCTCTGGAAACACCATATATTTT
CDR3 protein: CASSPELPSGNTIYF
D gene: -
clone size: -
J gene: TRBJ1-3
V gene: TRBV18

CDR3 DNA: TGTGCCAGCAGCTTAGGAGGAGGGGGCCGAGAGACCCAGTACTTC
CDR3 protein: CASSLGGGGRETQYF
D gene: -
clone size: -
J gene: TRBJ2-5
V gene: TRBV7-2

CDR3 DNA: TGTGCCAGCAGCTTAACCAGCAGGGGCCGAGAGATTGAGCAGTATTTT
CDR3 protein: CASSLTSRGREIEQYF
D gene: -
clone size: -
J gene: TRBJ2-3
V gene: TRBV7-3

CDR3 DNA: TGCGCCAGCAGGCAGGGGCGATCTAACTATGGCTACACCTTC
CDR3 protein: CASRQGRSNYGYTF
D gene: -
clone size: few
J gene: TRBJ1-2
V gene: TRBV4-1

CDR3 DNA: TGTGCCAGCAGTCGGGACAGGGAAACGAGCTATGGCTACACCTTC
CDR3 protein: CASSRDRETSYGYTF
D gene: TRBD1
clone size: once
J gene: TRBJ1-2
V gene: TRBV2